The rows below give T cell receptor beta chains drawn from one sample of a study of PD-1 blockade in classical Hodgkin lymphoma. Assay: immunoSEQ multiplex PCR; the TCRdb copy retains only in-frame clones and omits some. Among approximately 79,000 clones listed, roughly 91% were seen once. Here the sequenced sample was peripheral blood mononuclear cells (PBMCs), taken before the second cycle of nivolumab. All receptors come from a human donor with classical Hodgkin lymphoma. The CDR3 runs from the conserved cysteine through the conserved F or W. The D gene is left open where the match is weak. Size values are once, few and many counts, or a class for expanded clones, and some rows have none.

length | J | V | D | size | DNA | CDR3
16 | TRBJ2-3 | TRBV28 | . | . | TGTGCCAGCAATCCCGAGGCCGGGTCCGGCACAGATACGCAGTATTTT | CASNPEAGSGTDTQYF
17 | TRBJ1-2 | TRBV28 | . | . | TGTGCCAGCAGTTCCCCCGGCGGCTACTCCGGTCGCTATGGCTACACCTTC | CASSSPGGYSGRYGYTF
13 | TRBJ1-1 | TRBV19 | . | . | TGTGCCAGTAGTGACACAGTAAACACTGAAGCTTTCTTT | CASSDTVNTEAFF
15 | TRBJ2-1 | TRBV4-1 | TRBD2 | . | TGCGCCAGCAGTCGCGGACTAGCGTTAGGCGATGAGCAGTTCTTC | CASSRGLALGDEQFF
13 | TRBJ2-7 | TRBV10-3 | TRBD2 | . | TGTGCCGCCCGAGAAGCGGGAGGCGGTGAGCAGTACTTC | CAAREAGGGEQYF
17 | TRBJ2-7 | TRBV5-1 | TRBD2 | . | TGCGCCAGCAGCTTGGCCTGGGTAGCGGGACCTTCCTACGAGCAGTACTTC | CASSLAWVAGPSYEQYF
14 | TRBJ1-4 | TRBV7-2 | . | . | TGTGCCAGCAGCTTAGAGGGCAGGGCCGAAAAACTGTTTTTT | CASSLEGRAEKLFF
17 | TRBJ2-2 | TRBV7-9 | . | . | TGTGCCAGCAGCTGGGGCGCGTCAGGCGGTCATGACCGGGAGCTGTTTTTT | CASSWGASGGHDRELFF
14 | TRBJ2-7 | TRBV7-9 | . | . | TGTGCCAGCAGCTCCGGGACTGGCACCTACGAGCAGTACTTC | CASSSGTGTYEQYF
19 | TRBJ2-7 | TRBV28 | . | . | TGTGCCAGCACCCCAGCCGGAAGCGTGGGGGAGAGCCTTATCTACGAGCAGTACTTC | CASTPAGSVGESLIYEQYF
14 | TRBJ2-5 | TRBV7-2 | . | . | TGTGCCAGCCACCGAGGCGAGGGTGGCGGGGGCGGGTACTTC | CASHRGEGGGGGYF
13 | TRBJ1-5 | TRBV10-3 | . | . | TGTGCCATCAGGGGGGGGCTGGATCAGCCCCAGCATTTT | CAIRGGLDQPQHF
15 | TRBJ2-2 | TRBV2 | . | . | TGTGCCAGCAGTAGGGTCCTGGGGACCGCCGGGGAGCTGTTTTTT | CASSRVLGTAGELFF
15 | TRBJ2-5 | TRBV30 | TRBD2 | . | TGTGCCTGGAGCACAGGTAGCGGGCGTGGGGAGACCCAGTACTTC | CAWSTGSGRGETQYF
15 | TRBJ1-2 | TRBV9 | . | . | TGTGCCAGCAGCGTAGGAGGGACTGAACGCTATGGCTACACCTTC | CASSVGGTERYGYTF
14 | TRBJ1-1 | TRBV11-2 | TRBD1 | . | TGTGCCAGCAGACGTTTACAGGGGACCACTGAAGCTTTCTTT | CASRRLQGTTEAFF
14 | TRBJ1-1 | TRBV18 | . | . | TGTGCCAGCTCACCGGACAGATTGAACACTGAAGCTTTCTTT | CASSPDRLNTEAFF
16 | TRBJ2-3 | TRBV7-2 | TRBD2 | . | TGTGCCAGCAGCTTCCCACCGGGGGGGAGCACAGATACGCAGTATTTT | CASSFPPGGSTDTQYF
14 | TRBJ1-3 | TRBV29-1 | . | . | TGCAGCGTTCTTGGCATCCTGGGGGGAAACACCATATATTTT | CSVLGILGGNTIYF
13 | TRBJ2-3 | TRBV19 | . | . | TGTGCCAGTAGTATTCCTTTCGGCGGACGATGGTATTTT | CASSIPFGGRWYF
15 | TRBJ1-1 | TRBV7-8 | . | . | TGTGCCAGCAGCTTAGGGGGCGCGTTGAAAGAGGAAGCTTTCTTT | CASSLGGALKEEAFF
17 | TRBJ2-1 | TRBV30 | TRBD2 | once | TGTGCCTGGACCCCAGGGGCGGGGGGGAGCTCCTACAATGAGCAGTTCTTC | CAWTPGAGGSSYNEQFF
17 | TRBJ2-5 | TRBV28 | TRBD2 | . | TGTGCCAGCAGCCATTATAGGGGACTAGCGTCTCAAGAGACCCAGTACTTC | CASSHYRGLASQETQYF